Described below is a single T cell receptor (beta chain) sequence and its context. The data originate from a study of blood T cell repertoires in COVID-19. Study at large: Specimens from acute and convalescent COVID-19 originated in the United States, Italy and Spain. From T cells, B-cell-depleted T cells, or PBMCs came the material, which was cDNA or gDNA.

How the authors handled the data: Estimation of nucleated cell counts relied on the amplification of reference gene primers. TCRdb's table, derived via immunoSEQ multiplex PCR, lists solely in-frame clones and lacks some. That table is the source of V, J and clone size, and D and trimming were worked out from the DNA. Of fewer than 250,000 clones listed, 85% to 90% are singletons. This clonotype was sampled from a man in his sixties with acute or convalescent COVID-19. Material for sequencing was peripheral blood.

Written as DNA, the CDR3 is TGTGCCAGCAGCCGCCGTGGCAGGGGGCCTAGTCAGCCCCAGCATTTT. Translating it yields CASSRRGRGPSQPQHF. The chain recombines TRBV7-8 with TRBJ1-5, with 8 bases lining up with TRBD1. Per the germline V gene, CDR1 is SGHVS and CDR2 is FQNEAQ. The V and J ends lost 5 bases and 6 bases, in that order; junction bases with no gene match: 12. This CDR3 region has 16 residues.